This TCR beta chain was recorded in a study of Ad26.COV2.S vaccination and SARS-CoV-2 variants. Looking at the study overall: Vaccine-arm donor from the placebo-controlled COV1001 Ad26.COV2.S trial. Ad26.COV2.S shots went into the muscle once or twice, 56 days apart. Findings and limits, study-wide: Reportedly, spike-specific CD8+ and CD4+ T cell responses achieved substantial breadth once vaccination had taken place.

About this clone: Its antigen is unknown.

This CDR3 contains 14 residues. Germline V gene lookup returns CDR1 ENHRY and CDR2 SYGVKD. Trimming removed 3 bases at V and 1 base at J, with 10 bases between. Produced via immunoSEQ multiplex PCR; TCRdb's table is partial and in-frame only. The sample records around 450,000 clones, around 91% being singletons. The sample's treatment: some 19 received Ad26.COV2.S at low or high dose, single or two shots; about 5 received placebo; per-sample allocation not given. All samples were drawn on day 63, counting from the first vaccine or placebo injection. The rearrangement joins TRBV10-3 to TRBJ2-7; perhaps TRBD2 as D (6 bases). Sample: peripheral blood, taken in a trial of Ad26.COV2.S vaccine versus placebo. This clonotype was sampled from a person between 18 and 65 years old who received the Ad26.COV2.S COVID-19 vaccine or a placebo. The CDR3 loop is CAISEVGGSYEQYF. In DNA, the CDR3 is TGTGCCATCAGTGAAGTCGGGGGTTCCTACGAGCAGTACTTC.